Shown below are 21 T cell receptor beta chains from a single sample sequenced in a study. TCRdb called the 5' RACE reads again in MiXCR, with one record for every CDR3 protein. The sample has over 9,000 distinct CDR3 sequences; over 55% are singletons. Source material: tumor-infiltrating memory CD4+ T cells sorted from the breast tumor. The subset here: memory CD4+ T cells, CD4+CD45RO+CD25-. The receptors shown here come from a female donor with breast cancer.

The chain employs TRBV10-3 and TRBJ1-1, with D maybe TRBD1 (5 bases). Trimming cost V 11 bases and J 5 bases, with 15 bases left between them. This CDR3 comprises 12 residues. Germline CDR1 is ENHRY and CDR2 is SYGVKD. In DNA form, the CDR3 reads TGTGCCGTACAGAGCTGGGGGACTGAAGCTTTCTTT. It translates to CAVQSWGTEAFF.

For this clonotype: One end of the junction fails to match germline, which may point to a read error. This chain links TRBV28 with TRBJ1-6; weak D call: TRBD1 (5 bases). Germline V lookup: CDR1 MDHEN, CDR2 SYDVKM. CDR3 length equals 12 residues. The CDR3 region is CASRQNNSPRHF. For the CDR3, the DNA is TGTGCCAGCCGACAGAATAATTCACCCCGCCACTTT.

CDR3 residues: CASSLAGNSYEQYF. CDR3 nucleotide sequence: TGCGCCAGCAGCTTGGCCGGGAACTCCTACGAGCAGTACTTC. This chain uses TRBV5-1 with TRBJ2-7, with a tentative D call TRBD2 (5 bases). Germline V lookup: CDR1 SGHRS, CDR2 YFSETQ. V was cut by 0 bases and J by 0 bases, with 7 bases left in between. This CDR3 has 14 amino acids.

The genes are TRBV28 and TRBJ2-3, with D maybe TRBD1 (5 bases). This CDR3 has 14 residues. CDR1 MDHEN and CDR2 SYDVKM come from the germline V gene. V lost 2 bases, J lost 2 bases, and 8 bases lay in between. The CDR3 region is CASSLGGATDTQYF. The DNA for the CDR3 is TGTGCCAGCAGTTTAGGTGGGGCCACAGATACGCAGTATTTT.

The chain is built from TRBV29-1 and TRBJ2-1; 7 nucleotides agree with TRBD2. Germline trimming cut 4 bases from V and 4 bases from J; bases unmatched to any gene: 7. Germline values: CDR1 SQVTM, CDR2 ANQGSEA. This CDR3 is 14 amino acids long. CDR3 sequence reads: CSVGEASGYNEQFF. The CDR3 DNA is TGCAGCGTTGGGGAGGCTAGCGGTTACAATGAGCAGTTCTTC.

The chain recombines TRBV12-3 or TRBV12-4 with TRBJ2-1; 9 nucleotides line up with TRBD2. This CDR3 is built from 14 residues. V trimming: 9 bases; J trimming: 8 bases; junction bases outside the gene matches: 11. The CDR3 reads CASLLAGAWHEQFF. For the CDR3, the DNA is TGTGCCAGTCTCTTAGCGGGAGCTTGGCATGAGCAGTTCTTC.

CDR3 DNA sequence: TGTGCCAGCAAAACAGGAGGTCAGCCCCAGCATTTT. Its translation is CASKTGGQPQHF. The chain is built from TRBV6-2 or TRBV6-3 and TRBJ1-5; tentative D call: TRBD1 (5 bases). CDR3 size: 12 residues. V was cut by 7 bases and J by 6 bases, with 10 bases left in between. Germline CDR1 is MNHEY and CDR2 is SVGEGT.

The V call is TRBV29-1, the J call TRBJ2-3; D ambiguous. The CDR3 totals 12 residues. Trimming removed 4 bases from V and 6 bases from J, with 11 bases in between. Germline CDR1 reads SQVTM; CDR2 reads ANQGSEA. Here the CDR3 reads CSVGPPGDTQYF. CDR3 coding DNA: TGCAGCGTTGGACCCCCGGGCGATACGCAGTATTTT.

The rearrangement joins TRBV29-1 to TRBJ1-2; D may be TRBD1 (5 bases). The CDR3 covers 13 residues. Deletions cut 4 bases from V and 4 bases from J, with 13 bases between. Germline V gene sequence: CDR1 SQVTM, CDR2 ANQGSEA. CDR3: CSVGSGHVYGYTF. CDR3 coding DNA: TGCAGCGTTGGAAGTGGACATGTCTATGGCTACACCTTC.

The chain is built from TRBV24-1 and TRBJ2-7, with 7 nucleotides matching TRBD1. The CDR3 spans 15 residues. V was clipped by 1 base and J by 3 bases; unmatched bases: 5. Germline lookup yields CDR1 KGHDR and CDR2 SFDVKD. The CDR3 coding sequence is TGTGCCACCAGTGATTTTTCCAGGGGGAGCTACGAGCAGTACTTC. This gives the protein CATSDFSRGSYEQYF.

V is TRBV29-1 and J is TRBJ2-3; TRBD2 aligns across 13 bases. The CDR3 covers 18 residues. Germline values: CDR1 SQVTM, CDR2 ANQGSEA. The junction had 14 bases not matched to a gene; V was cut back by 6 bases and J by 2 bases. CDR3 sequence (DNA): TGCAGCGTGTCGGGACAGGCGACTAGCGGGAGGAACACAGATACGCAGTATTTT. Its protein is CSVSGQATSGRNTDTQYF.

The rearrangement links TRBV6-5 to TRBJ2-7, with 12 bases aligning to TRBD2. This CDR3 is 16 amino acids long. The V gene's germline CDR1 is MNHEY and CDR2 SVGAGI. The V and J ends lost 4 bases and 3 bases, in that order; junction bases with no gene match: 7. Written as DNA, the CDR3 is TGTGCCAGCAGTTCTCCGACTAGCGGGGGAATCTACGAGCAGTACTTC. This sequence encodes CASSSPTSGGIYEQYF.

V and J are TRBV5-1 and TRBJ2-3; TRBD2 matches 9 bases. Per the germline V gene, CDR1 is SGHRS and CDR2 is YFSETQ. The CDR3 extends over 16 amino acids. The V and J ends lost 4 bases and 6 bases, in that order; junction bases with no gene match: 12. DNA of the CDR3: TGCGCCAGCAGCGCGGGGGGGGCAGGAGGGGCGGATACGCAGTATTTT. The encoded protein is CASSAGGAGGADTQYF.

The CDR3 region is CASRPRGRREKLFF. CDR3 sequence (DNA): TGTGCCAGCAGGCCCAGGGGGCGCCGTGAAAAACTGTTTTTT. The chain is built from TRBV12-3 or TRBV12-4 and TRBJ1-4; 8 bases match TRBD1. The ends lost 6 bases at V and 7 bases at J; junction bases unmatched: 7. This CDR3 region has 14 residues.

The V and J genes are TRBV12-3 or TRBV12-4 and TRBJ2-7; tentatively, D is TRBD2 (6 bases). The CDR3 spans 14 residues. The germline V and J ends were trimmed by 6 bases and 7 bases, with 19 bases remaining between them. The CDR3 sequence is CASSRNGGSGEQYF. The CDR3 region has the DNA TGTGCCAGCAGCCGCAATGGGGGGAGCGGTGAGCAGTACTTC.

The chain has TRBV5-1 and TRBJ2-5, with 8 positions matching TRBD1. CDR1 is SGHRS, CDR2 YFSETQ, per germline. This CDR3 contains 14 residues. V shed 4 bases, J shed 5 bases, and the junction held 7 bases outside the gene matches. The CDR3 loop is CASSLQGAMETQYF. The CDR3 bases are TGCGCCAGCAGCCTGCAGGGGGCGATGGAGACCCAGTACTTC.

This clonotype is medium-sized (0.01 to 0.1%) by share. The chain links TRBV7-7 to TRBJ2-3; no definite D call. Trimming pared 5 bases from V and 6 bases from J, leaving 9 bases between. This CDR3 spans 12 amino acids. CDR1 is SSHAT, CDR2 FNYEAQ, per germline (reference sequence). Written as DNA, the CDR3 is TGTGCCAGCAGCCCATTGGGCGATACGCAGTATTTT. Its protein product is CASSPLGDTQYF.

V usage is TRBV28 and J usage is TRBJ1-2; the D is unclear. The CDR3 has 13 residues. V was pared by 1 base and J by 6 bases, with 9 bases between. Germline V CDR1 and CDR2: MDHEN, SYDVKM. CDR3 amino acids: CASSLSARDGYTF. DNA of the CDR3: TGTGCCAGCAGTTTATCGGCCAGAGATGGCTACACCTTC.

The chain employs TRBV20-1 and TRBJ2-2; 8 bases match TRBD1. CDR3 length: 15 amino acids. Unmatched junction bases numbered 13, after V lost 6 bases and J lost 7 bases. Germline V gene lookup returns CDR1 DFQATT and CDR2 SNEGSKA (reference sequence). CDR3 DNA sequence: TGCAGTGCCAGACAGGGGCCCCACAATAGCGGGGAGCTGTTTTTT. Translated, it gives CSARQGPHNSGELFF.

With regard to this clonotype: Sequence at one end of the junction differs from germline and may be a read error. V and J are TRBV4-3 and TRBJ2-3; 7 bases align to TRBD2. CDR1 is LGHNA and CDR2 is YSLEER in the germline V gene. This CDR3 comprises 15 residues. The CDR3 DNA reads TGTGCCAGCAGCCAGCGGGACGCTACCACAGATACGCAGTATTTT. It translates to CASSQRDATTDTQYF.

V usage is TRBV20-1 and J usage is TRBJ1-1; no clear D gene. The V end was cut by 2 bases, the J end by 3 bases, with 7 bases between. This CDR3 has 12 amino acids. From germline, CDR1 is DFQATT and CDR2 SNEGSKA (reference sequence). The CDR3 spells CSARRLDTEAFF. DNA of the CDR3: TGCAGTGCTAGAAGGTTGGACACTGAAGCTTTCTTT.